This T cell receptor (beta chain) comes out of a study of cytotoxic CD8 clonotypes in ibrutinib-treated CLL. About the research overall: Samples yielded averages of 200,000 to 300,000 productive templates and around 99,000 productive rearrangements.

Between the trimmed V and J ends, which lost 4 bases and 12 bases, there was a span of 10 bases. This CDR3 has 11 amino acids. Germline V gene lookup returns CDR1 SGHAT and CDR2 FQNNGV. Study-wide findings and caveats: Sample timing was unmatched between remission and later-progressing patients; lymph nodes unstudied.

Deep sequencing aimed at 1 in 200,000 to 1 in 1 million T cells' resolution. Data came from immunoSEQ multiplex PCR; TCRdb stores just in-frame clones and leaves some out. Among a few hundred thousand clones listed, 70% were seen once. Cryopreserved PBMCs yielded 1.5 to 2 micrograms of genomic DNA for TCR beta libraries. Note on this clone: As yet, its antigen is unknown.

This TCR was sampled from a human donor with chronic lymphocytic leukemia. The sequenced sample was PBMCs, obtained after 24 months of ibrutinib treatment. The chain carries TRBV11-2 and TRBJ2-1, with D perhaps TRBD1 or TRBD2 (5 bases each). This CDR3 reads CASSWKGTQFF. The CDR3 coding sequence is TGTGCCAGCAGCTGGAAGGGGACGCAGTTCTTC.